The 17 T cell receptor beta chains reported below all come from one sample, sequenced in a study of neoadjuvant anti-PD-1 for oral cavity cancer. As for time point: after neoadjuvant nivolumab, at surgical resection. TCRdb's table, derived via immunoSEQ multiplex PCR, lists solely in-frame clones and lacks some. The data contain about 24,000 clones, around a quarter of them singletons. Material: tumor tissue, obtained after nivolumab (anti-PD-1) treatment. The receptors stem from a person aged 40 to 85 with oral cavity squamous cell carcinoma.

The rearrangement uses TRBV27 and TRBJ2-1, with D perhaps matching TRBD2 (5 bases). The CDR3 loop spans 16 amino acids. Germline loops: CDR1 MNHEY, CDR2 SMNVEV (reference sequence). V lost 3 bases to trimming and J lost 5 bases, with 17 bases between them. CDR3 bases: TGTGCCAGCAGTTTTATTAAGGGTTTCGGGAACAATGAGCAGTTCTTC. The encoded protein is CASSFIKGFGNNEQFF.

The V and J genes are TRBV6-5 and TRBJ1-2; D gene uncertain. Trimming stripped 0 bases from V and 7 bases from J, with 15 bases between. Looked up from germline, CDR1 is MNHEY and CDR2 is SVGAGI. The CDR3 is 15 residues long. This chain's CDR3 is CASSYSRSGDIGYTF. The CDR3 nucleotides read TGTGCCAGCAGTTACTCGAGGTCAGGCGACATTGGCTACACCTTC.

This clone was counted only a few times. The gene calls are TRBV2 and TRBJ2-3; D is unresolved. Germline V gene data show CDR1 as SNHLY and CDR2 as FYNNEI. V shed 10 bases and J shed 4 bases, with 12 bases lying between them. This CDR3 has 12 amino acids. This CDR3 reads CANRASSDTQYF. CDR3 nucleotide sequence: TGTGCCAACCGGGCCTCCTCAGATACGCAGTATTTT.

This chain joins TRBV6-5 and TRBJ2-2; D gene ambiguous. Trimming removed 6 bases from V and 0 bases from J, with 8 bases in between. The CDR3 consists of 14 residues. CDR1 is MNHEY and CDR2 is SVGAGI in the germline V gene. In DNA form, the CDR3 reads TGTGCCAGCAGCCCTTGGACGAACACCGGGGAGCTGTTTTTT. Translated: CASSPWTNTGELFF.

The chain couples TRBV29-1 to TRBJ1-1, with 10 bases fitting TRBD1. CDR1 is SQVTM and CDR2 is ANQGSEA in the germline V gene. With 7 bases clipped from V and 1 base from J, the junction kept 9 bases outside the gene matches. There are 15 residues in the CDR3. The CDR3 coding sequence is TGCAGCGCACTAGGGACAGGGGCAGGGAACACTGAAGCTTTCTTT. Protein: CSALGTGAGNTEAFF.

In its sample, this clone was seen a few times. The V gene is TRBV5-6, the J gene TRBJ2-1; the match to TRBD2 covers 8 bases. Germline assignment: CDR1 SGHDT and CDR2 YYEEEE. CDR3 length: 17 amino acids. Trimming removed 0 bases from V and 4 bases from J; junction bases left unmatched: 9. Here the CDR3 reads CASSLVQAGEAYNEQFF. CDR3 DNA sequence: TGTGCCAGCAGCTTGGTCCAAGCGGGGGAAGCGTACAATGAGCAGTTCTTC.

There are a few counts of this clone. The J gene is TRBJ2-6, the V gene TRBV13, with no clear D. Deletions cut 0 bases from V and 7 bases from J, with 10 bases between. Germline values: CDR1 PRHDT, CDR2 FYEKMQ (reference sequence). The CDR3 loop spans 15 amino acids. The CDR3 protein is CASSLGTSSANVLTF. The DNA of the CDR3 is TGTGCCAGCAGCTTAGGTACTTCCAGCGCCAACGTCCTGACTTTC. The full variable domain, completed using reference TRBV13 and TRBJ2-6, is AAGVIQSPRHLIKEKRETATLKCYPIPRHDTVYWYQQGPGQDPQFLISFYEKMQSDKGSIPDRFSAQQFSDYHSELNMSSLELGDSALYFCASSLGTSSANVLTFGAGSRLTVL.

The sample holds a few counts of this clone. The rearrangement uses TRBV5-1 and TRBJ2-6; no clear D. The germline V gene has CDR1 SGHRS and CDR2 YFSETQ. There are 18 residues in the CDR3. V dropped 0 bases and J dropped 0 bases, with 13 bases sitting between them. The CDR3 protein is CASSLDGSRGSGANVLTF. The CDR3 bases are TGCGCCAGCAGCTTGGATGGGTCCAGAGGCTCTGGGGCCAACGTCCTGACTTTC.

This clone was found a few times. V and J are TRBV7-3 and TRBJ2-6, with D maybe TRBD1 (6 bases). The V gene lost 1 base and the J gene lost 0 bases, with 10 bases spanning the gap. The CDR3 is 17 amino acids. Germline CDR1 reads SGHTA; CDR2 reads FQGTGA. CDR3 bases: TGTGCCAGCAGCTTAAGCGGCAGGGGCTCTGGGGCCAACGTCCTGACTTTC. Translating gives CASSLSGRGSGANVLTF. The full variable domain, in which reference TRBV7-3 and TRBJ2-6 provide the parts outside the CDR3, is GAGVSQTPSNKVTEKGKYVELRCDPISGHTALYWYRQSLGQGPEFLIYFQGTGAADDSGLPNDRFFAVRPEGSVSTLKIQRTERGDSAVYLCASSLSGRGSGANVLTFGAGSRLTVL.

This clone was detected a few times. The V and J genes are TRBV15 and TRBJ2-1; D is unresolved. The germline gives CDR1 LNHNV, CDR2 YYDKDF (reference sequence). The CDR3 loop spans 14 amino acids. Trimming stripped 0 bases from V and 5 bases from J, with 8 bases between. This CDR3 is CATSREGTDNEQFF. The DNA of the CDR3 is TGTGCCACCAGCAGAGAGGGCACCGACAATGAGCAGTTCTTC.

The J gene is TRBJ1-2, the V gene TRBV4-2, with TRBD1 identical over 9 bases. The length of the CDR3 is 16 residues. The trim removed 0 bases at V and 1 base at J, leaving 3 bases unmatched. Germline V gene data show CDR1 as LGHNA and CDR2 as YNFKEQ. The CDR3: CASSQDDRGDNYGYTF. In DNA form, the CDR3 reads TGTGCCAGCAGCCAAGACGACAGGGGGGATAACTATGGCTACACCTTC.

The CDR3 region is CASRDGTSQPQHF. The CDR3 DNA follows: TGTGCCAGCAGGGACGGGACCTCCCAGCCCCAGCATTTT. V and J are TRBV6-6 and TRBJ1-5, with D possibly TRBD1 on 5 matching bases. V was shortened by 6 bases and J by 7 bases, with 13 bases between the two germline ends. The CDR3 has 13 residues. The germline V gene encodes CDR1 MNHNY and CDR2 SVGAGI (reference sequence).

Concerning this clone itself: Germline is not matched at one junction end, which may reflect a read error. V gene TRBV6-5 combines with J gene TRBJ2-1, with 9 bases that match TRBD1. Germline V gene data show CDR1 as MNHEY and CDR2 as SVGAGI. The CDR3 has 12 residues. CDR3 protein: CASSSVGQGQVF. Here the CDR3 DNA reads TGTGCCAGCAGTTCCGTGGGACAGGGTCAAGTCTTC.

This clone showed up just a few times. V is TRBV5-1 and J is TRBJ2-3; no clear D. This CDR3 region has 15 residues. V lost 5 bases to trimming and J lost 0 bases, with 13 bases between them. CDR1 is SGHRS, CDR2 YFSETQ, per germline. This CDR3 is CASRWAPSSTDTQYF. The CDR3 DNA follows: TGCGCCAGCAGATGGGCACCTTCTAGCACAGATACGCAGTATTTT.

This clone was seen a few times. The gene calls are TRBV28 and TRBJ2-7, with D maybe TRBD2 (6 bases). The CDR3 has 16 residues. Looked up from germline, CDR1 is MDHEN and CDR2 is SYDVKM. The V end lost 3 bases, the J end lost 3 bases, and 18 bases lay between the germline ends. CDR3 region: CASSFSSGPKRYEQYF. The CDR3 DNA follows: TGTGCCAGCAGTTTTAGTAGCGGCCCCAAACGCTACGAGCAGTACTTC.

This clone was seen ten or more times. The V call is TRBV7-9, the J call TRBJ2-1, with D possibly TRBD2 on 5 matching bases. CDR3 length: 13 residues. The ends were cut back, 5 bases at V and 10 bases at J, with 15 bases in the middle. Germline V lookup: CDR1 SEHNR, CDR2 FQNEAQ (reference sequence). Written as DNA, the CDR3 is TGTGCCAGCAGCCAGTATTCTAGCACCGAGCAGTTCTTC. Residues: CASSQYSSTEQFF.

This clone was recorded a few times. The chain couples TRBV5-6 to TRBJ1-2; TRBD1 matches at 7 bases. The CDR3 spans 14 residues. After removal of 4 bases from V and 3 bases from J, the junction contained 6 bases not matched to a gene. CDR1 is SGHDT and CDR2 is YYEEEE in the germline V gene. In nucleotides, the CDR3 is TGTGCCAGCAGCCAAACGGACAGGTACTATGGCTACACCTTC. Encoded protein: CASSQTDRYYGYTF.